This T cell receptor beta chain was recorded in a study of blood T cell repertoires in COVID-19. About the study: Some COVID-19 samples were acute and others convalescent; all came from the United States, Italy and Spain.

CDR1 is SGHVS and CDR2 is FQNEAQ in the germline V gene. The junction had 5 bases not matched to a gene; V was cut back by 4 bases and J by 0 bases. The CDR3 consists of 16 residues. In the original analysis: Amplification with reference gene primers provided the estimates of nucleated cell counts. Clones were read by immunoSEQ multiplex PCR, and TCRdb kept only the in-frame ones, dropping some. V, J and clone size reflect that table, while D and trimming were determined from the DNA. This sample has a few hundred thousand clones, with more than 75% found just once. Study members were between 18 and 89 years old and lived in approximately 25 US regions.

The sequence was obtained from a woman aged 25 to 39 who had recovered from COVID-19. The chain joins TRBV7-8 to TRBJ2-5, with 10 bases matching TRBD2. Input material: PBMCs or T cells enriched from blood (not recorded which). Written as DNA, the CDR3 is TGTGCCAGCAGCTCTCACGGACTAGCGGACCAAGAGACCCAGTACTTC. It yields the protein CASSSHGLADQETQYF. The full variable domain, in which reference TRBV7-8 and TRBJ2-5 provide the parts outside the CDR3, is GAGVSQSPRYKVAKRGQDVALRCDPISGHVSLFWYQQALGQGPEFLTYFQNEAQLDKSGLPSDRFFAERPEGSVSTLKIQRTQQEDSAVYLCASSSHGLADQETQYFGPGTRLLVL.